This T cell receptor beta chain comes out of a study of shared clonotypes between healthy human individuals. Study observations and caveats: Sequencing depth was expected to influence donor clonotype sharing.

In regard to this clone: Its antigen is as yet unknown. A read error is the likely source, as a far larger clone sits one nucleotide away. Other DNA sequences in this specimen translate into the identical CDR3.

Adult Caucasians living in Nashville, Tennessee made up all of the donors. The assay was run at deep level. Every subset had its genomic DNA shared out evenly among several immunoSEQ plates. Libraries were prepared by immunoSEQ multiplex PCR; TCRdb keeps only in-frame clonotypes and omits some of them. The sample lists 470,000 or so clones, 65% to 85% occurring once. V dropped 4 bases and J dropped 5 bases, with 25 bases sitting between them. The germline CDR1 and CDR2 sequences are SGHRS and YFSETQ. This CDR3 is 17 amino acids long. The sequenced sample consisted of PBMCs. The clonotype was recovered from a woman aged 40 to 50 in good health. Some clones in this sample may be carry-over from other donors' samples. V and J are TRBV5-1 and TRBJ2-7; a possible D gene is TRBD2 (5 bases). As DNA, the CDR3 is TGCGCCAGCAGCACCGGGGTAGCTGGAGACCGGACCGACGAGCAGTACTTC. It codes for CASSTGVAGDRTDEQYF.